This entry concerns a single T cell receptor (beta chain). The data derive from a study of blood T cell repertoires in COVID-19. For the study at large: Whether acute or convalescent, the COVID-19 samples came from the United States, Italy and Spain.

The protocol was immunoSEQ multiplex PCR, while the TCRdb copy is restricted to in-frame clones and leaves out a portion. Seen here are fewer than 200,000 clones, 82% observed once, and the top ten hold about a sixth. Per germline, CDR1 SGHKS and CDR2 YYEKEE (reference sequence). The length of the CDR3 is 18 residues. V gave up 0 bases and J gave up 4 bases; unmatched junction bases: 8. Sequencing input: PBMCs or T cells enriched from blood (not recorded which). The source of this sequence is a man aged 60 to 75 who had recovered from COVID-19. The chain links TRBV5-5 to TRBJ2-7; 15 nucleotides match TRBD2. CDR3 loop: CASSLGSGLAGGYYEQYF. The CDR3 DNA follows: TGTGCCAGCAGCTTGGGGTCGGGACTAGCGGGAGGTTATTACGAGCAGTACTTC.